This TCR beta chain came from a study of blood T cell repertoires in COVID-19. The method was immunoSEQ multiplex PCR; TCRdb's version includes in-frame clones alone and lacks a portion of them. Of about 91,000 clones in the sample, approximately 78% were seen once. The sample consisted of peripheral blood. The TCR sequence derives from a man aged 50 to 60 with active or convalescent COVID-19.

The CDR3 spells CASSQQGYEQYV. Here the CDR3 DNA reads TGCGCCAGCAGCCAACAGGGGTACGAGCAGTACGTC. V is TRBV4-1 and J is TRBJ2-7, with a possible D match to TRBD1 (6 bases). The CDR3 covers 12 residues. The germline V gene encodes CDR1 MGHRA and CDR2 YSYEKL. Trimming shortened V by 2 bases and J by 4 bases, and 6 bases separated the two germline ends.